This T cell receptor (beta chain) stems from a study of cytomegalovirus exposure and HLA in healthy donors. General study results and limits: The classifier was said to identify cytomegalovirus status with high specificity and sensitivity.

On this clone: Its antigen is as yet unknown.

The PCR ran on 60 Vbeta and 13 Jbeta primers. Sequencing used immunoSEQ multiplex PCR; TCRdb keeps in-frame clones, though not all of them. This sample has approximately 120,000 clones, with more than 75% found just once. The source is a man between 25 and 39 years old in good health and CMV-seropositive. Material for sequencing was PBMCs.

The CDR3 DNA is TGCAGCGTTGGTGGTATGTCGGGAAACACTGAAGCTTTCTTT. Translation: CSVGGMSGNTEAFF. V usage is TRBV29-1 and J usage is TRBJ1-1; D remains unclear. The length of the CDR3 is 14 residues. Per the germline V gene, CDR1 is SQVTM and CDR2 is ANQGSEA. Trimming removed 4 bases from V and 2 bases from J, with 14 bases in between.